The 31 T cell receptor beta chains in this list originate from one sample, sequenced in a study of naive and memory T cell subsets. Noted treatment: skin biopsy from PPD injection site in Mantoux-positive individual. An oligonucleotide containing a UMI was ligated to the 3' end of TCR cDNA. The SP2 primer and nested alpha and beta constant region primers amplified ligated cDNA in four rounds. TCRdb recomputed calls from the UMI-ligation and nested PCR reads with MiXCR, one row per CDR3 protein. The data show fewer than 35,000 distinct CDR3 sequences, 5.5% to 7.5% seen once. Here the sequenced sample was skin, taken from a tuberculin skin test site. The receptors stem from an adult in good health.

This clonotype turned up a few times. The J gene is TRBJ1-3, the V gene TRBV14; no firm D call. Per the germline V gene, CDR1 is SGHDN and CDR2 is FVKESK. CDR3 length equals 17 residues. Trimming removed 4 bases at V and 1 base at J, with 17 bases between. CDR3 sequence reads: CASSLTREQKSGNTIYF. DNA of the CDR3: TGTGCCAGCAGCCTAACCCGGGAGCAAAAGTCTGGAAACACCATATATTTT.

In its sample, this clonotype was seen many times. The V gene is TRBV6-5, the J gene TRBJ1-5; perhaps TRBD1 as D (5 bases). The CDR3 consists of 14 residues. The V gene's germline CDR1 is MNHEY and CDR2 SVGAGI. V was pared by 5 bases and J by 5 bases, with 13 bases between. The CDR3 DNA follows: TGTGCCAGCAGTCTAAGCGGGACCCATCAGCCCCAGCATTTT. Protein sequence: CASSLSGTHQPQHF.

This clonotype has a handful of counts. The V and J genes are TRBV5-6 and TRBJ2-1; D gene unclear. Germline V gene lookup returns CDR1 SGHDT and CDR2 YYEEEE. This CDR3 is built from 15 residues. V was pared by 7 bases and J by 5 bases, with 19 bases between. The CDR3 spells CASCTKALSNNEQFF. The CDR3 nucleotides read TGTGCCAGCTGCACAAAGGCCTTAAGTAACAATGAGCAGTTCTTC.

On this clonotype itself: Germline is not matched at one junction end, which may reflect a read error. The J gene is TRBJ1-6, the V gene TRBV20-1, with 7 bases fitting TRBD1. The CDR3 totals 13 residues. Germline CDR1 and CDR2: DFQATT and SNEGSKA (reference sequence). CDR3 DNA sequence: TGCAGTGCCAACTCCGACAGGGATTCACCCCCCCACTTT. This codes for CSANSDRDSPPHF.

This clonotype has a count of ten or more. The chain uses TRBV6-4 and TRBJ2-1; D remains ambiguous. The CDR3 extends over 15 amino acids. V gave up 6 bases and J gave up 0 bases, with 12 bases separating them. Germline values: CDR1 MRHNA, CDR2 SNTAGT. The CDR3 loop is CASRISPSSYNEQFF. CDR3 nucleotide sequence: TGTGCCAGCAGGATCTCCCCGTCCTCCTACAATGAGCAGTTCTTC.

The chain is built from TRBV3-1 and TRBJ1-6, with D tentatively TRBD1 (6 bases). CDR1 and CDR2 (germline): LGHDT, YNNKEL (reference sequence). The CDR3 totals 15 residues. Between the trimmed V and J ends, which lost 4 bases and 2 bases, there was a span of 9 bases. The CDR3 here is CASSPQGTYNSPLHF. DNA of the CDR3: TGTGCCAGCAGCCCACAGGGAACCTATAATTCACCCCTCCACTTT.

This clonotype was found many times. The chain couples TRBV7-9 to TRBJ2-7; tentatively, D is TRBD1 (6 bases). Germline V lookup: CDR1 SEHNR, CDR2 FQNEAQ (reference sequence). With 2 bases removed from V and 0 bases from J, the gap between germline ends came to 14 bases. The CDR3 spans 16 residues. DNA for the CDR3: TGTGCCAGCAGCTTAATGACAGGCACCAGCTCCTACGAGCAGTACTTC. Its translation is CASSLMTGTSSYEQYF.

This clonotype was detected only a few times. At one end, the junction sequence differs from germline, possibly due to a read error. The chain uses TRBV14 and TRBJ1-1, with D possibly being TRBD1 (6 bases). The CDR3 length is 15 residues. From germline, CDR1 is SGHDN and CDR2 FVKESK. CDR3 sequence: CTSSQAGQRNTEAFF. The CDR3 DNA sequence: TGTACCAGCAGCCAAGCCGGACAGAGAAACACTGAAGCTTTCTTT.

Ten or more counts support this clonotype. This sequence joins TRBV2 and TRBJ2-1; TRBD2 matches at 9 bases. Germline V gives CDR1 SNHLY, CDR2 FYNNEI. Trimming at V came to 7 bases and at J to 7 bases, leaving 8 bases not matched to a gene. The CDR3 is 14 amino acids. The CDR3 nucleotides are TGTGCCAGCAACGGCGGGGGGGCCAGGAATGAGCAGTTCTTC. It is translated as CASNGGGARNEQFF.

The V gene is TRBV5-6, the J gene TRBJ2-4; D remains unclear. Per germline, CDR1 SGHDT and CDR2 YYEEEE. The CDR3 runs 17 residues. Deletions cut 0 bases from V and 1 base from J, with 14 bases between. As DNA, the CDR3 is TGTGCCAGCAGCTTGGTACGACGTATTTCGGCCAAAAACATTCAGTACTTC. Translating it yields CASSLVRRISAKNIQYF.

This clonotype was seen ten or more times. V gene TRBV6-5 combines with J gene TRBJ2-1, with 7 bases matching TRBD2. This CDR3 contains 13 residues. Trimming removed 2 bases from V and 10 bases from J; junction bases left unmatched: 5. From germline, CDR1 is MNHEY and CDR2 SVGAGI. CDR3 protein: CASSYGSGGEQFF. Written as DNA, the CDR3 is TGTGCCAGCAGTTACGGTTCGGGAGGCGAGCAGTTCTTC.

This clonotype was seen at least ten times. The chain's CDR3 is CASSQVFGGQPQHF. The CDR3 DNA follows: TGCGCCAGCAGCCAAGTTTTTGGTGGTCAGCCCCAGCATTTT. The chain links TRBV4-1 to TRBJ1-5; D is unresolved. The germline V and J ends were trimmed by 1 base and 6 bases, with 10 bases remaining between them. The CDR3 sequence is 14 residues long. Germline CDR1 and CDR2: MGHRA and YSYEKL.

This clonotype was counted ten times or more. The V and J genes are TRBV7-8 and TRBJ2-7; no clear D. Germline CDR1 is SGHVS and CDR2 is FQNEAQ. V dropped 8 bases and J dropped 4 bases, with 15 bases sitting between them. The CDR3 spans 13 residues. Written as DNA, the CDR3 is TGTGCCAGCCAATTGGAGATGCAGTACGAGCAGTACTTC. Protein product: CASQLEMQYEQYF.

Ten or more counts support this clonotype. The chain is built from TRBV18 and TRBJ2-3, with D possibly called TRBD1 or TRBD2 (5 bases each). The V gene's germline CDR1 is KGHSH and CDR2 LQKENI. The ends were cut back, 4 bases at V and 0 bases at J, with 11 bases in the middle. CDR3 length: 15 residues. The CDR3 region has the DNA TGTGCCAGCTCACGGGACGGATTAAGCACAGATACGCAGTATTTT. As protein: CASSRDGLSTDTQYF. Using reference TRBV18 and TRBJ2-3 for the parts outside the CDR3, the full variable domain is NAGVMQNPRHLVRRRGQEARLRCSPMKGHSHVYWYRQLPEEGLKFMVYLQKENIIDESGMPKERFSAEFPKEGPSILRIQQVVRGDSAAYFCASSRDGLSTDTQYFGPGTRLTVL.

This clonotype has at least ten counts. The gene calls are TRBV20-1 and TRBJ2-7; the D gene could be TRBD1 or TRBD2 (6 bases each). This CDR3 comprises 16 residues. The V and J ends lost 3 bases and 3 bases respectively, with 21 bases between them. Germline lookup yields CDR1 DFQATT and CDR2 SNEGSKA (reference sequence). CDR3: CSAREWGPGRSYEQYF. The CDR3 DNA is TGCAGTGCTAGGGAGTGGGGGCCAGGGAGGAGCTACGAGCAGTACTTC.

The table lists this clonotype with a few counts. The V gene is TRBV11-2, the J gene TRBJ1-4; the D gene is possibly TRBD1 (5 bases). The CDR3 length is 18 residues. The ends were cut back, 4 bases at V and 3 bases at J, with 21 bases in the middle. CDR1 is SGHAT, CDR2 FQNNGV, per germline. The CDR3 bases are TGTGCCAGCAGCTCAAGTTCAACGGGGCATTCGGCTAATGAAAAACTGTTTTTT. Residues: CASSSSSTGHSANEKLFF.

This clonotype has ten or more counts. This chain uses TRBV3-1 with TRBJ2-3; 16 nucleotides line up with TRBD2. The V and J ends lost 2 bases and 0 bases, in that order; junction bases with no gene match: 8. The CDR3 totals 20 residues. Germline-derived CDR1 and CDR2 are LGHDT and YNNKEL (reference sequence). For the CDR3, the DNA is TGTGCCAGCAGCCAACTGCCGGGGACTAGCGGGGGGGACAGCACAGATACGCAGTATTTT. It translates to CASSQLPGTSGGDSTDTQYF.

By proportion, this clonotype is medium-sized. V usage is TRBV12-3 or TRBV12-4 and J usage is TRBJ2-7; D is undetermined. This CDR3 spans 14 amino acids. V gave up 2 bases and J gave up 1 base, with 9 bases separating them. This CDR3 is CASSLLGNSYEQYF. The CDR3 nucleotides are TGTGCCAGCAGTTTACTTGGCAATTCCTACGAGCAGTACTTC.

This clonotype has a count of ten or more. The CDR3 is CSVVGAGNSETQYF. The CDR3 DNA reads TGCAGCGTTGTAGGTGCGGGGAATTCGGAGACCCAGTACTTC. This chain joins TRBV29-1 and TRBJ2-5; D is perhaps TRBD2 (6 bases). The CDR3 sequence is 14 residues long. V was clipped by 4 bases and J by 5 bases, with 17 bases between them. Germline V gives CDR1 SQVTM, CDR2 ANQGSEA.

The V gene is TRBV12-3 or TRBV12-4, the J gene TRBJ1-1; 9 nucleotides line up with TRBD1. With 7 bases clipped from V and 1 base from J, the junction kept 4 bases outside the gene matches. The CDR3 has 14 residues. The CDR3 region is CASTWTGENTEAFF. The CDR3 nucleotides read TGTGCCAGCACCTGGACAGGGGAGAACACTGAAGCTTTCTTT.

This clonotype was counted at least ten times. This rearrangement joins TRBV28 to TRBJ2-7; D is unresolved. The V and J ends lost 3 bases and 2 bases respectively, with 11 bases between them. Germline CDR1 reads MDHEN; CDR2 reads SYDVKM. This CDR3 has 14 residues. The CDR3, as DNA: TGTGCCAGCAGTTTTCAAACCGGCCCCTACGAGCAGTACTTC. Its translation: CASSFQTGPYEQYF.

In its sample, this clonotype was seen many times. The V gene is TRBV5-1, the J gene TRBJ2-7, with 13 bases that match TRBD2. The CDR3 contains 14 residues. Germline values: CDR1 SGHRS, CDR2 YFSETQ. V shed 2 bases, J shed 5 bases, and the junction held 1 base outside the gene matches. The CDR3 region is CASSFGTSGDEQYF. The CDR3 DNA reads as TGCGCCAGCAGCTTTGGGACTAGCGGGGACGAGCAGTACTTC.

This clonotype appeared a few times. This chain connects TRBV18 to TRBJ2-5; D remains unclear. V lost 2 bases and J lost 5, with 9 bases in between. Per germline, CDR1 KGHSH and CDR2 LQKENI. This CDR3 is built from 13 residues. CDR3 in amino acids: CASSPSVVETQYF. As DNA, the CDR3 is TGTGCCAGCTCACCATCGGTGGTCGAGACCCAGTACTTC.

This clonotype was seen at least ten times. This chain joins TRBV19 and TRBJ1-5; a possible D gene is TRBD1 (5 bases). V lost 4 bases and J 3 bases, leaving 7 bases between the germline ends. This CDR3 region has 13 residues. CDR1 and CDR2 from the germline V gene are LNHDA and SQIVND (reference sequence). The CDR3 DNA reads TGTGCCAGTAGTACAGGGAACAATCAGCCCCAGCATTTT. Amino acid sequence: CASSTGNNQPQHF. The entire variable domain, with the rest obtained from reference TRBV19 and TRBJ1-5, is as follows: DGGITQSPKYLFRKEGQNVTLSCEQNLNHDAMYWYRQDPGQGLRLIYYSQIVNDFQKGDIAEGYSVSREKKESFPLTVTSAQKNPTAFYLCASSTGNNQPQHFGDGTRLSIL.

This clonotype has a count of ten or more. The V gene is TRBV6-1, the J gene TRBJ2-4, with a weak D call TRBD1 (5 bases). V was cut by 7 bases and J by 8 bases, with 15 bases left in between. Looked up from germline, CDR1 is MNHNS and CDR2 is SASEGT. The CDR3 consists of 13 residues. CDR3: CASTNEGVHIQYF. Here the CDR3 DNA reads TGTGCCAGCACCAACGAAGGGGTTCACATTCAGTACTTC.

Ten or more counts support this clonotype. The DNA of the CDR3 is TGTGCCAGCAGCTTAGGGCCAAGCTCCTACGAGCAGTACTTC. Translation gives CASSLGPSSYEQYF. The chain joins TRBV7-2 to TRBJ2-7; D unclear. The CDR3 has 14 residues. V lost 1 base and J lost 0, with 7 bases in between. Looked up from germline, CDR1 is SGHTA and CDR2 is FQGNSA.

This clonotype was seen repeatedly, ten times or more. The gene calls are TRBV12-3 or TRBV12-4 and TRBJ1-5, with D unresolved. The germline V and J ends were trimmed by 3 bases and 0 bases, with 9 bases remaining between them. The CDR3 runs 15 residues. In DNA form, the CDR3 reads TGTGCCAGCAGTTTTGCAGCCCATAGCAATCAGCCCCAGCATTTT. As protein: CASSFAAHSNQPQHF.

This clonotype was recorded at least ten times. The J gene is TRBJ2-2, the V gene TRBV6-4; 8 bases are a match to TRBD1. The CDR3 contains 14 residues. Germline CDR1 reads MRHNA; CDR2 reads SNTAGT. The V and J ends lost 5 bases and 6 bases, in that order; junction bases with no gene match: 5. The CDR3 region has the DNA TGTGCCAGCAGTCGATCAGGGGGCGCCGGGGAGCTGTTTTTT. Amino acids: CASSRSGGAGELFF.

This clonotype has ten or more counts. V and J are TRBV9 and TRBJ2-3, with D unclear. Trimming removed 0 bases at V and 6 bases at J, with 8 bases between. Looked up from germline, CDR1 is SGDLS and CDR2 is YYNGEE. This CDR3 comprises 13 residues. This chain's CDR3 is CASSVAGRDTQYF. The CDR3 DNA is TGTGCCAGCAGCGTAGCCGGAAGGGATACGCAGTATTTT.

The gene calls are TRBV20-1 and TRBJ2-7; D perhaps matches TRBD2 (7 bases). The CDR3 loop spans 15 amino acids. Trimming took 4 bases from V and 3 from J, leaving 19 bases between them. The germline gives CDR1 DFQATT, CDR2 SNEGSKA (reference sequence). The CDR3 protein is CSATPEAGAFYEQYF. The CDR3 DNA reads as TGCAGTGCTACCCCCGAGGCGGGGGCCTTCTACGAGCAGTACTTC.

At least ten counts were recorded for this clonotype. V and J are TRBV27 and TRBJ2-7; D is unresolved. The CDR3 contains 14 residues. Germline V CDR1 and CDR2: MNHEY, SMNVEV (reference sequence). Trimming shortened V by 5 bases and J by 1 base, and 12 bases separated the two germline ends. The CDR3 DNA follows: TGTGCCAGCAGTACCCGGGTCAAATCCTACGAGCAGTACTTC. Translating it yields CASSTRVKSYEQYF.